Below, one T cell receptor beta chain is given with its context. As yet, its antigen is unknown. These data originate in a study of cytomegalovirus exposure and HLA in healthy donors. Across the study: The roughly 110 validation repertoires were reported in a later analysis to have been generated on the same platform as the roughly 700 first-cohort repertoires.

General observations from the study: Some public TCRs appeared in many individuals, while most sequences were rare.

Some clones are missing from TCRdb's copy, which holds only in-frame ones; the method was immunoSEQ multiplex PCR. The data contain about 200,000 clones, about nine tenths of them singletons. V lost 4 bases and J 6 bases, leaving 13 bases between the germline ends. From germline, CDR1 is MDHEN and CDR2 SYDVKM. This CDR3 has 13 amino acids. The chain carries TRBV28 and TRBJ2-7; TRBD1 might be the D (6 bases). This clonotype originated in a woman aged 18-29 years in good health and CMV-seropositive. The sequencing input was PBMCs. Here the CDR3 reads CASSYEQGLEQYF. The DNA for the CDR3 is TGTGCCAGCAGTTACGAACAGGGTCTCGAGCAGTACTTC.